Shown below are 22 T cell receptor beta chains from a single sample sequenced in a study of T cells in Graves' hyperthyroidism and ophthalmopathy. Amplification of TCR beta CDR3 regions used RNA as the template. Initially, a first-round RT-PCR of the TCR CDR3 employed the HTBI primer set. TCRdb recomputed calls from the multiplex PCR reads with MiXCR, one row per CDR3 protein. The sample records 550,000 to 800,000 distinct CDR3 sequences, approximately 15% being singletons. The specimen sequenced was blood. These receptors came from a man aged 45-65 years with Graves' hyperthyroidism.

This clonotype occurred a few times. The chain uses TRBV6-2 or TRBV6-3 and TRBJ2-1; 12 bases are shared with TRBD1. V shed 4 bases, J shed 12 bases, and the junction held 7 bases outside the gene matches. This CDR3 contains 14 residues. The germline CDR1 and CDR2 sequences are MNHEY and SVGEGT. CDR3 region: CASSSRDRGRGQFF. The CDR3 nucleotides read TGTGCCAGCAGTTCAAGGGACAGGGGGCGCGGGCAGTTCTTC.

Here the CDR3 DNA reads TGCGCCAGCAGCCAAGACGGGGGTGAGGGCACTGGAAACACCATATATTTT. Residues: CASSQDGGEGTGNTIYF. The rearrangement joins TRBV4-1 to TRBJ1-3, with D perhaps TRBD1 (5 bases). Per germline, CDR1 MGHRA and CDR2 YSYEKL. The CDR3 has 17 residues. With 0 bases removed from V and 2 bases from J, the gap between germline ends came to 14 bases.

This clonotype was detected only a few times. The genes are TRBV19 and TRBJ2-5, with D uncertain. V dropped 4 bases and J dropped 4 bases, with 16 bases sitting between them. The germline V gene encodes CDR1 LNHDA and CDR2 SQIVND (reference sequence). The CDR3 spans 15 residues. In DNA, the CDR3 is TGTGCCAGTAGTAACTCCCCGGGTCGTGTAGAGACCCAGTACTTC. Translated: CASSNSPGRVETQYF.

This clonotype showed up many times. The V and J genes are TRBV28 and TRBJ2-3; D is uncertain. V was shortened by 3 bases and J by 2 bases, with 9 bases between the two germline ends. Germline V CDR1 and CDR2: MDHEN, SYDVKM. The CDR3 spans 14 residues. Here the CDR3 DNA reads TGTGCCAGCAGTTTCGAACCCAACACAGATACGCAGTATTTT. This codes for CASSFEPNTDTQYF.

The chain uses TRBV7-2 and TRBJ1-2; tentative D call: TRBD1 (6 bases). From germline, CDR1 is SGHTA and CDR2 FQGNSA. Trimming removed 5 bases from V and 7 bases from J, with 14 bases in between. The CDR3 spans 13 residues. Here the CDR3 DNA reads TGTGCCAGCAGCGCAACAGGGAGCGGTGGCTACACCTTC. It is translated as CASSATGSGGYTF. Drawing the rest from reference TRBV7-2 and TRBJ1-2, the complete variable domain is GAGVSQSPSNKVTEKGKDVELRCDPISGHTALYWYRQSLGQGLEFLIYFQGNSAPDKSGLPSDRFSAERTGGSVSTLTIQRTQQEDSAVYLCASSATGSGGYTFGSGTRLTVV.

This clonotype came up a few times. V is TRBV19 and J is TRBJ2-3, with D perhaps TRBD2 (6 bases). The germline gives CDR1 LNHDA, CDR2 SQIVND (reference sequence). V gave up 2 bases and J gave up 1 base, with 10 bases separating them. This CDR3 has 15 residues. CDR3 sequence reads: CASSIRRGRTDTQYF. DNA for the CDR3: TGTGCCAGTAGTATAAGGCGGGGACGCACAGATACGCAGTATTTT.

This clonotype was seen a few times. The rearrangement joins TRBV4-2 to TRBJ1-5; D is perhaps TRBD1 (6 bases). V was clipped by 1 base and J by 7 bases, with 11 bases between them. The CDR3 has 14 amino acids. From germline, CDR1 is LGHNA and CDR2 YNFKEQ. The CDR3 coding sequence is TGTGCCAGCAGCCAAGCACAGGGCGGGCAGCCCCAGCATTTT. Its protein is CASSQAQGGQPQHF.

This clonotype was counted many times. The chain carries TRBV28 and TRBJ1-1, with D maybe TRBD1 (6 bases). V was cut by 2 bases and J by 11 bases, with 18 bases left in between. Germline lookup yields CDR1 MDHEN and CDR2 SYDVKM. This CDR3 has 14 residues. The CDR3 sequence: CASSLIGGGVSAFF. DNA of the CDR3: TGTGCCAGCAGTTTAATCGGCGGGGGCGTTTCGGCTTTCTTT.

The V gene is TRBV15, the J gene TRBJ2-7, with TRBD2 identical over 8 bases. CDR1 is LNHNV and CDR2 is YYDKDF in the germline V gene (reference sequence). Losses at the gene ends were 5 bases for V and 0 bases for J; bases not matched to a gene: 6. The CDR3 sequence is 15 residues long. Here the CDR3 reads CATSGIAGYSYEQYF. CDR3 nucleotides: TGTGCCACCAGCGGGATAGCGGGATACTCCTACGAGCAGTACTTC.

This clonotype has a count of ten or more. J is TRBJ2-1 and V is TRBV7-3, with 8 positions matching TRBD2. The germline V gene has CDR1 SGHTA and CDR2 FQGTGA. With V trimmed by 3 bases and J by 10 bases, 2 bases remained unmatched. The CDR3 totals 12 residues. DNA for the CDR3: TGTGCCAGCAGCTTCCCTAGCGGGGAGCAGTTCTTC. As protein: CASSFPSGEQFF.

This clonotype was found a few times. Here the CDR3 reads CASSYSENIQYF. The CDR3 DNA reads as TGTGCCAGCAGTTACTCTGAAAACATTCAGTACTTC. The genes are TRBV6-2 or TRBV6-3 and TRBJ2-4; unclear D gene. Germline values: CDR1 MNHEY, CDR2 SVGEGT. The V and J ends lost 0 bases and 5 bases respectively, with 2 bases between them. CDR3 length: 12 residues.

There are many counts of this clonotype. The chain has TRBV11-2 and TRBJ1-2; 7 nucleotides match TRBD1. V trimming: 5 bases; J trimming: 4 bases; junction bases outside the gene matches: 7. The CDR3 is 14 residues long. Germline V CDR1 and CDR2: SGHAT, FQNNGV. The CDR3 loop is CASSPGDSRYGYTF. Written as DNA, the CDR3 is TGTGCCAGCAGCCCGGGGGACAGCCGCTATGGCTACACCTTC. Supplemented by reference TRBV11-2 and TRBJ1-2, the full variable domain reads EAGVAQSPRYKIIEKRQSVAFWCNPISGHATLYWYQQILGQGPKLLIQFQNNGVVDDSQLPKDRFSAERLKGVDSTLKIQPAKLEDSAVYLCASSPGDSRYGYTFGSGTRLTVV.

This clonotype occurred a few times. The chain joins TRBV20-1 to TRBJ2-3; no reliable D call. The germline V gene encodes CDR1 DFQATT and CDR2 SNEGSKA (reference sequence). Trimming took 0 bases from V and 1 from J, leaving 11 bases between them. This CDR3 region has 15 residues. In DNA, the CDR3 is TGCAGTGCTAGAGAGGTGCTAGTCGGCACAGATACGCAGTATTTT. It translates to CSAREVLVGTDTQYF.

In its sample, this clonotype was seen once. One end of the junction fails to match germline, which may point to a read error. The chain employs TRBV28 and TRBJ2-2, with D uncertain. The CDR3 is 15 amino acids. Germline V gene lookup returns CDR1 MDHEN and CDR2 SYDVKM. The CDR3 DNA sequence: TGTGCCAGCAGAGTCCAGAGAGCGAACACCTGGGAGCTGTTTTTT. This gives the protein CASRVQRANTWELFF.

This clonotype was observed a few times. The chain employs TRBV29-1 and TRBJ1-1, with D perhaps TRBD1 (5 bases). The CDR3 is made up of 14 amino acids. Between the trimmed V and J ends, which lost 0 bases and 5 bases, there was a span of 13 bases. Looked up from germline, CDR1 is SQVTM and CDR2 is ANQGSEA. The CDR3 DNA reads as TGCAGCGTTGAAGATCAGGGCCGCGGGACTGAAGCTTTCTTT. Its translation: CSVEDQGRGTEAFF.

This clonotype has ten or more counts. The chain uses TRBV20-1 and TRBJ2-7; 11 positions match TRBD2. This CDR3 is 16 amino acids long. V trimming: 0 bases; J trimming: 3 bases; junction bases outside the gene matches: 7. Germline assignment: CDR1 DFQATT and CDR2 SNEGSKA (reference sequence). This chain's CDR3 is CSARDIAGGPHYEQYF. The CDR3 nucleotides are TGCAGTGCTAGAGATATAGCGGGAGGGCCTCACTACGAGCAGTACTTC.

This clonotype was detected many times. Here the CDR3 reads CASSSPAGGPAEQYF. Written as DNA, the CDR3 is TGTGCCAGCAGTTCTCCAGCGGGAGGCCCCGCCGAGCAGTACTTC. The chain combines TRBV28 with TRBJ2-7; 9 bases agree with TRBD2. This CDR3 has 15 residues. J lost 6 bases, V lost 4 bases, and 10 bases had no gene match. Germline V gene data show CDR1 as MDHEN and CDR2 as SYDVKM.

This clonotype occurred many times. DNA of the CDR3: TGTGCCAGCAAACCCAACCGACAGGCTGGCTATGGCTACACCTTC. This translates into CASKPNRQAGYGYTF. The V gene is TRBV2, the J gene TRBJ1-2, with D tentatively TRBD1 (6 bases). The V gene's germline CDR1 is SNHLY and CDR2 FYNNEI. V dropped 7 bases and J dropped 4 bases, with 19 bases sitting between them. The CDR3 totals 15 residues.

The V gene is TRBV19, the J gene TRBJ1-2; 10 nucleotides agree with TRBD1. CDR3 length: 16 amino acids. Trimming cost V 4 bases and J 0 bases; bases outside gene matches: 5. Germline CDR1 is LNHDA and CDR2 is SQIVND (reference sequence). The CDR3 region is CASSTAGQGSNYGYTF. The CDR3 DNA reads TGTGCCAGTAGTACGGCGGGACAGGGGTCTAACTATGGCTACACCTTC.

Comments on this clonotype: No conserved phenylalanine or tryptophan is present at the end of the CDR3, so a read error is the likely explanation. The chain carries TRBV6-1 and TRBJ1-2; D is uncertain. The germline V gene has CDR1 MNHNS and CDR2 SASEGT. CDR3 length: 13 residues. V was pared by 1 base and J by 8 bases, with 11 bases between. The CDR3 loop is CASSEGRVQGYTV. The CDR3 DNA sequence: TGTGCCAGCAGTGAAGGAAGGGTGCAGGGCTACACCGTC.

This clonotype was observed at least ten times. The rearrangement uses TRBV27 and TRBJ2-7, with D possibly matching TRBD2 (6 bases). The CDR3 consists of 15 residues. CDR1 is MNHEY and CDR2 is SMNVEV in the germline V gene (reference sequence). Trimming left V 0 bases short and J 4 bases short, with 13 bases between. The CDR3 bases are TGTGCCAGCAGTTTATCGGCTAGCGATAATTACGAGCAGTACTTC. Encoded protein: CASSLSASDNYEQYF.

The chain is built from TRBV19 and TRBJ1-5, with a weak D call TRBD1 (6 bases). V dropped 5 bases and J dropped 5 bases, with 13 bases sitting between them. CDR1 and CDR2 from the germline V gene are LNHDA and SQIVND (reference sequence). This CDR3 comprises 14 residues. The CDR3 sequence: CASSGGSIYQPQHF. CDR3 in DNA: TGTGCCAGTAGTGGGGGCTCGATTTATCAGCCCCAGCATTTT.